One and the same sample provided the 4 T cell receptor beta chains below, sequenced in a study of T cells in Graves' hyperthyroidism and ophthalmopathy. Template material for amplifying TCR beta CDR3 regions consisted of RNA transcripts. The TCR CDR3 was amplified in a first-round RT-PCR using the HTBI primer set. TCRdb re-called the multiplex PCR reads through MiXCR, storing one row per CDR3 protein. Of about 380,000 distinct CDR3 sequences listed, approximately 14% are singletons. Sample: blood. The receptors were gathered from a woman aged 60 to 75 with Graves' hyperthyroidism.

This clonotype was counted at least ten times. The chain combines TRBV3-1 with TRBJ1-1, with D uncertain. CDR3 length: 14 residues. Germline values: CDR1 LGHDT, CDR2 YNNKEL (reference sequence). V was cut by 1 base and J by 4 bases, with 10 bases left in between. CDR3 amino acids: CASSQAVGVTEAFF. CDR3 bases: TGTGCCAGCAGCCAAGCGGTCGGGGTCACTGAAGCTTTCTTT.

In its sample, this clonotype was seen many times. The chain is built from TRBV19 and TRBJ1-1; TRBD1 is a possible D gene (6 bases). The CDR3 contains 12 residues. Germline lookup yields CDR1 LNHDA and CDR2 SQIVND (reference sequence). Trimming shortened V by 4 bases and J by 7 bases, and 10 bases separated the two germline ends. As DNA, the CDR3 is TGTGCCAGTAGTAGCGAGGGGGGTGAAGCTTTCTTT. It encodes CASSSEGGEAFF.

Concerning this clonotype: One junction end disagrees with the germline gene, perhaps due to a read error. This chain connects TRBV19 to TRBJ1-3, with 7 bases fitting TRBD1. This CDR3 spans 14 amino acids. Germline CDR1 reads LNHDA; CDR2 reads SQIVND (reference sequence). CDR3 region: CARGDRAGGNTIYF. The CDR3 bases are TGTGCCAGGGGAGACAGGGCCGGCGGAAACACCATATACTTT.

CDR3 sequence: CASSLSLGGEWNDEQYF. CDR3 nucleotides: TGTGCCAGCAGCTTATCCCTGGGGGGGGAGTGGAATGACGAGCAGTACTTC. The rearrangement links TRBV7-8 to TRBJ2-7, with 7 bases identical to TRBD2. Unmatched junction bases numbered 15, after V lost 2 bases and J lost 5 bases. This CDR3 is 17 amino acids long. The germline CDR1 and CDR2 sequences are SGHVS and FQNEAQ.